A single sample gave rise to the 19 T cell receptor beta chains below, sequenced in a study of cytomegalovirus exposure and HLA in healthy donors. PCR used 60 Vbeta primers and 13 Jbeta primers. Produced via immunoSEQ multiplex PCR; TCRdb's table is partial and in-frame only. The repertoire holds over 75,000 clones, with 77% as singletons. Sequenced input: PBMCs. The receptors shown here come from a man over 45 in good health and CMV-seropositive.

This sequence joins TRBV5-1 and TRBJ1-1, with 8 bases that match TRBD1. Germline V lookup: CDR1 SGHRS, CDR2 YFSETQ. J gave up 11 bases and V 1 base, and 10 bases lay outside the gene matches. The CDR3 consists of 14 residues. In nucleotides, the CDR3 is TGCGCCAGCAGCTTGACAGGGGGATATGGCGAGGCTTTCTTT. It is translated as CASSLTGGYGEAFF.

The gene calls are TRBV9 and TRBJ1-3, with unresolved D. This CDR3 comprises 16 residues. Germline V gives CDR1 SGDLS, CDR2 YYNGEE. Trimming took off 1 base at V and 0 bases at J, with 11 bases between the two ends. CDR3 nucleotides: TGTGCCAGCAGCGTATTTGACCGAGGCTCTGGAAACACCATATATTTT. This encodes CASSVFDRGSGNTIYF.

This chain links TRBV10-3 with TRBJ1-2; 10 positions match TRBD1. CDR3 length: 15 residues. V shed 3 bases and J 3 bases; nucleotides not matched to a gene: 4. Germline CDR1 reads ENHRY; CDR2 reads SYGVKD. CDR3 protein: CAISDLDRGYYGYTF. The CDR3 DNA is TGTGCCATCAGTGATTTGGACAGGGGGTACTATGGCTACACCTTC.

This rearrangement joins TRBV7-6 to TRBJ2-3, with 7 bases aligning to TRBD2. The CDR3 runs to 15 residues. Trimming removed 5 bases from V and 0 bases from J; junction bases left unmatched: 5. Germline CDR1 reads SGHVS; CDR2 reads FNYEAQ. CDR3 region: CASSPRAGSTDTQYF. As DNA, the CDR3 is TGTGCCAGCAGCCCAAGAGCGGGGAGCACAGATACGCAGTATTTT. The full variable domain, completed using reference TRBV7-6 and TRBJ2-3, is GAGVSQSPRYKVTKRGQDVALRCDPISGHVSLYWYRQALGQGPEFLTYFNYEAQQDKSGLPNDRFSAERPEGSISTLTIQRTEQRDSAMYRCASSPRAGSTDTQYFGPGTRLTVL.

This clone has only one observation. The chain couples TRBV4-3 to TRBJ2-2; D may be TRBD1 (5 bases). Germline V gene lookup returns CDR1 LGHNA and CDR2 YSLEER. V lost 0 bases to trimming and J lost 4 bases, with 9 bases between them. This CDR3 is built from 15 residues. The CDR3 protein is CASSQERQSTGELFF. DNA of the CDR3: TGCGCCAGCAGCCAAGAGAGACAGAGCACCGGGGAGCTGTTTTTT.

CDR3 residues: CASSPGTGFETQYF. DNA of the CDR3: TGTGCCAGCAGCCCCGGGACAGGGTTCGAGACCCAGTACTTC. J is TRBJ2-5 and V is TRBV14; 9 bases line up with TRBD1. Germline assignment: CDR1 SGHDN and CDR2 FVKESK. Losses at the gene ends were 4 bases for V and 5 bases for J; bases not matched to a gene: 5. The CDR3 sequence is 14 residues long.

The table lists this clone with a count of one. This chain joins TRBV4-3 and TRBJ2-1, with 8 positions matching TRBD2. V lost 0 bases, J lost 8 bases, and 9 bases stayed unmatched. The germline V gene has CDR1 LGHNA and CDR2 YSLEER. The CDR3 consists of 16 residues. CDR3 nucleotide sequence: TGCGCCAGCAGCCAAGACTGGCGGGGGGCTTCGGATGAGCAGTTCTTC. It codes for CASSQDWRGASDEQFF.

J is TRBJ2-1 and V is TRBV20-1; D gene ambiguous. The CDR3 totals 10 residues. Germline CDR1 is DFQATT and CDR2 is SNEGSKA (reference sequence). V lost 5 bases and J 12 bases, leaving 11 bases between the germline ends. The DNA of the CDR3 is TGCAGTGCTGTGAGTGACTTGCAGTTCTTC. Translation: CSAVSDLQFF.

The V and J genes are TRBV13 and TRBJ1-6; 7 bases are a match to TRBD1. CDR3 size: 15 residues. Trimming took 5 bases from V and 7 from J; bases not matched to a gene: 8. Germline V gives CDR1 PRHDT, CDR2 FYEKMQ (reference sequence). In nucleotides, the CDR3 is TGTGCCAGCAGCGCAGGGGGTTTCGGAAATTCACCCCTCCACTTT. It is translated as CASSAGGFGNSPLHF.

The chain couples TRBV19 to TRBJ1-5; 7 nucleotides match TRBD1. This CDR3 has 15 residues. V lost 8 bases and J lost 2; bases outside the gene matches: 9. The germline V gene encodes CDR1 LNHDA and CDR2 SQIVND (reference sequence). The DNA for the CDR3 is TGTGCCAGTTGTACCACCGGGACAGGCAATCAGCCCCAGCATTTT. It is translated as CASCTTGTGNQPQHF.

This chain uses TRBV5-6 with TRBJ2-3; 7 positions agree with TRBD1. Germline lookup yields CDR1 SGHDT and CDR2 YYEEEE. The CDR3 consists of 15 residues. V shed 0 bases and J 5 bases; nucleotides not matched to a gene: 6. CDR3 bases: TGTGCCAGCAGCTTGGGACAGGGTGTAGGAGATACGCAGTATTTT. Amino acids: CASSLGQGVGDTQYF.

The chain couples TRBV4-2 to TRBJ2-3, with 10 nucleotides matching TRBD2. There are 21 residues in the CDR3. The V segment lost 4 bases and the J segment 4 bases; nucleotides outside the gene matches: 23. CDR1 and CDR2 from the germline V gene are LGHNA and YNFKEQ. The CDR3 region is CASSPPYSSLAGNTNSDTQYF. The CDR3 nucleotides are TGTGCCAGCAGCCCCCCTTATAGCTCACTAGCGGGGAATACGAACTCAGATACGCAGTATTTT.

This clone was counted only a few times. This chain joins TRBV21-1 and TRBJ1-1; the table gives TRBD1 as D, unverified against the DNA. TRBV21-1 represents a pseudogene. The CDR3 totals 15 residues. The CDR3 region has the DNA TGTGCCAGCAGCAAAAGTAGCCAGGGGCGCTATGAAGCTTTCTTT. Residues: CASSKSSQGRYEAFF.

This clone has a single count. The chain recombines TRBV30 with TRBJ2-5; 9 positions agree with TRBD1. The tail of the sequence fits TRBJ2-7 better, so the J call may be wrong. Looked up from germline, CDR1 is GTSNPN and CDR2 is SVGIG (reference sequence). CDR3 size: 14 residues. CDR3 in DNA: TGTGCCTGGAGTACGGGACAGGGTGGGAACGAGCAGTACTTC. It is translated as CAWSTGQGGNEQYF.

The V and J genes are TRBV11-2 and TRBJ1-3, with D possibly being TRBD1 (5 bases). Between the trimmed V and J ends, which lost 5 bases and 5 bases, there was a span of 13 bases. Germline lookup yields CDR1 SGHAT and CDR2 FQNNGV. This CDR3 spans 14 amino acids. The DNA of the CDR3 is TGTGCCAGCAGCCTTCAGGGTCCTAGAAACACCATATATTTT. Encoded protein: CASSLQGPRNTIYF.

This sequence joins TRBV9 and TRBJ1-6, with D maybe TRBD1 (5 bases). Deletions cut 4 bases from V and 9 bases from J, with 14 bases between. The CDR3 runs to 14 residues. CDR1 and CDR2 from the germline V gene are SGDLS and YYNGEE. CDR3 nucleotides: TGTGCCAGCAGCCCTCGCAGGGCCTCTTCACCCCTCCACTTT. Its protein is CASSPRRASSPLHF.

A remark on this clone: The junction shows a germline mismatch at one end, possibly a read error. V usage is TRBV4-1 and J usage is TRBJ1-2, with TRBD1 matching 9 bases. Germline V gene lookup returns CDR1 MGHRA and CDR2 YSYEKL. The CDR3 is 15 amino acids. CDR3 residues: CASSPQGALAYGYPF. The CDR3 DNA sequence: TGCGCCAGCAGCCCACAGGGGGCCTTGGCCTATGGCTACCCCTTC.

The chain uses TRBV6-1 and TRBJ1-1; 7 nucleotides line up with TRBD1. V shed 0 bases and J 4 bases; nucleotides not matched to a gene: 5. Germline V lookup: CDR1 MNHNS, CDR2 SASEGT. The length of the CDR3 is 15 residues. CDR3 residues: CASSEAGTGVTEAFF. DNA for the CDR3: TGTGCCAGCAGTGAAGCAGGAACAGGGGTCACTGAAGCTTTCTTT.

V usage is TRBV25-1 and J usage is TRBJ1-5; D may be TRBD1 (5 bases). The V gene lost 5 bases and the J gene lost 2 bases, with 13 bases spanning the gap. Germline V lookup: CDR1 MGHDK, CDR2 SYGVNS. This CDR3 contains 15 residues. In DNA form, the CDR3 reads TGTGCCAGCAGTCAAACGGGGGTTGGCAATCAGCCCCAGCATTTT. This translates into CASSQTGVGNQPQHF.